The sample holds one count of the clone carrying this T cell receptor (beta chain). The antigen remains undetermined. A much larger clone sits a single nucleotide away, making a read error possible. These data are taken from a study of blood T cells in healthy people across ages. Whole-study findings and limits: TCR beta diversity, measured per million T cells, fell in a roughly linear way with age. Unsorted PBMCs ruled out conclusive naive versus antigen-experienced comparison.

The CDR3 runs 13 residues. Trimming cost V 0 bases and J 6 bases, with 10 bases left between them. Looked up from germline, CDR1 is SGDLS and CDR2 is YYNGEE. Then a second PCR, running roughly 7 to 12 cycles, was carried out with a sample-barcoded 5' primer and a J-beta primer mix. Each of the samples gave a minimum of 3 million paired-end reads that contained CDR3. TCRdb used MiXCR to reprocess the 5' RACE reads, holding one entry per CDR3 protein. The repertoire includes around 870,000 distinct CDR3 sequences, about 28% of them detected once, and 15% to 20% sits in the top ten. J is TRBJ2-7 and V is TRBV9; D is unclear. Sequenced material: blood. The clonotype was recovered from a woman over 75 in good health. CDR3 sequence (DNA): TGTGCCAGCAGCGTAGATTCGGAGTGCGAGCAGTACTTC. It codes for CASSVDSECEQYF.